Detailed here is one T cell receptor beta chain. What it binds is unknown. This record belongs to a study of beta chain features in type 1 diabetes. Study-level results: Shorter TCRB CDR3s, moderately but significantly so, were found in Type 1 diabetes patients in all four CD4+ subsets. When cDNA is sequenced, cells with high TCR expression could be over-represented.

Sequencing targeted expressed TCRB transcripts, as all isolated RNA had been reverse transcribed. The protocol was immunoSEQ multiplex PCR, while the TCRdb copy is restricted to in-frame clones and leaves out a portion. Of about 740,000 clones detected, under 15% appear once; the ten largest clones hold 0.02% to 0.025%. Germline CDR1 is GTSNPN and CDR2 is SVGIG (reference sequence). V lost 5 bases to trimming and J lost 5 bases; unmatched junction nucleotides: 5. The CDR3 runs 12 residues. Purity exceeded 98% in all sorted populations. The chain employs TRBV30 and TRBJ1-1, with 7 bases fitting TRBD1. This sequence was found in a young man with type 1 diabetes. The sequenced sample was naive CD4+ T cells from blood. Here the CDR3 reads CAWDPQGTEAFF. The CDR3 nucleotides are TGTGCCTGGGATCCACAGGGGACTGAAGCTTTCTTT.